This T cell receptor (beta chain) came from a study of cytotoxic CD8 clonotypes in ibrutinib-treated CLL. The assay was immunoSEQ multiplex PCR, and TCRdb's table has in-frame clones only and misses some. The sample carries about 140,000 clones, 70% to 85% recorded once. Note on this clone: Compared with germline, one end of the junction differs, possibly owing to a read error.

CDR1 and CDR2 from the germline V gene are PRHDT and FYEKMQ (reference sequence). The CDR3 covers 16 residues. This chain uses TRBV13 with TRBJ2-2, with 13 positions matching TRBD2. This material consisted of PBMCs, taken after 12 months of ibrutinib treatment. This clonotype was sampled from a human donor with chronic lymphocytic leukemia. For the CDR3, the DNA is TGTGCCAGCAGCGTAGGACTAGCGGGGGTTACCGGGGAGCTGTTTTTT. Translation gives CASSVGLAGVTGELFF.